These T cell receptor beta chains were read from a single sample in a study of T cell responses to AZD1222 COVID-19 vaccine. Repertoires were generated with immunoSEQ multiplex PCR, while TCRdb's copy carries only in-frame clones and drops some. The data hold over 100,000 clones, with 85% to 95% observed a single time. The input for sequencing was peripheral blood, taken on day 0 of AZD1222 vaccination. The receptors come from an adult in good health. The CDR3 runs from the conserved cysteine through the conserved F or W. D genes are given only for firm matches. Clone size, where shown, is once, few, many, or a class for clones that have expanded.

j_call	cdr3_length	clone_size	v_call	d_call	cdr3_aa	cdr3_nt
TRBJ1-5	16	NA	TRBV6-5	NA	CASSYSISGANQPQHF	TGTGCCAGCAGTTACTCGATTTCAGGGGCCAATCAGCCCCAGCATTTT
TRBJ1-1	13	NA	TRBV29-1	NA	CSVDRRMNTEAFF	TGCAGCGTCGACAGGCGAATGAACACTGAAGCTTTCTTT
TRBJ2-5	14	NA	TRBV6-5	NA	CASRTVPRQETQYF	TGTGCCAGCAGGACAGTTCCGCGGCAAGAGACCCAGTACTTC
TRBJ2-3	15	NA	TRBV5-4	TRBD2	CASSTAGEPPDTQYF	TGTGCCAGCAGCACAGCGGGAGAACCTCCAGATACGCAGTATTTT
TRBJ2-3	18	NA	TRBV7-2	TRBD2	CASSPGRGAGVMTDTQYF	TGTGCCAGCAGCCCCGGCCGAGGAGCGGGGGTCATGACAGATACGCAGTATTTT
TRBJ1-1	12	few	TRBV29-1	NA	CSGDGANTEAFF	TGCAGCGGGGACGGGGCGAACACTGAAGCTTTCTTT
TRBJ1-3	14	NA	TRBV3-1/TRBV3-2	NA	CASSALAGENTIYF	TGTGCCAGCAGCGCCTTAGCGGGGGAAAACACCATATATTTT
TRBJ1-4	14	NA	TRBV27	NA	CASSPRRTNEKLFF	TGTGCCAGCAGCCCCCGTAGGACTAATGAAAAACTGTTTTTT
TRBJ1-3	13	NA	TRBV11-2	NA	CASSPRLGNTIYF	TGTGCCAGCAGCCCCCGACTTGGAAACACCATATATTTT
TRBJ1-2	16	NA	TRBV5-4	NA	CASSLGRGGTNYGYTF	TGTGCCAGCAGCCTGGGGCGTGGGGGTACTAACTATGGCTACACCTTC
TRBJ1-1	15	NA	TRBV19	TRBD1	CASSLRGRVNTEAFF	TGTGCCAGTAGTCTCAGGGGGCGGGTGAACACTGAAGCTTTCTTT
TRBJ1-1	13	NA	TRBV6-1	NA	CASSEFVGTEAFF	TGTGCCAGCAGTGAATTTGTTGGGACTGAAGCTTTCTTT
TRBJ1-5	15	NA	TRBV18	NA	CASSPVGTSNQPQHF	TGTGCCAGCTCACCAGTCGGGACAAGTAATCAGCCCCAGCATTTT
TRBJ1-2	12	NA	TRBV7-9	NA	CASSLPRTVYTF	TGTGCCAGCAGCTTACCGCGGACGGTCTACACCTTC
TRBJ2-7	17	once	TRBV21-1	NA	CASSKREQSRSSYEQYF	TGTGCCAGCAGCAAAAGGGAACAGAGCCGGAGCTCCTACGAGCAGTACTTC
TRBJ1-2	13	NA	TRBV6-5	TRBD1	CASSPQTGMGYTF	TGTGCCAGCAGTCCCCAGACAGGGATGGGCTACACCTTC
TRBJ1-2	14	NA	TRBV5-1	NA	CASSLGTTYYGYTF	TGCGCCAGCAGCTTGGGGACAACCTACTATGGCTACACCTTC
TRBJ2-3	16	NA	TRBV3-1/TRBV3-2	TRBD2	CASSRLGLAGGETQYF	TGTGCCAGCAGCCGATTAGGACTAGCGGGAGGGGAGACGCAGTATTTT
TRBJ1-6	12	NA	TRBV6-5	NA	CASRTGNSPLHF	TGTGCCAGCCGGACGGGTAATTCACCCCTCCACTTT
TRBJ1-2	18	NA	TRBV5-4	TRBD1	CASSPTPKGAPRNYGYTF	TGTGCCAGCAGCCCCACCCCGAAGGGGGCCCCTAGGAACTATGGCTACACCTTC
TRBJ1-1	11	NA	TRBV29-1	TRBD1	CSDRGNTEAFF	TGCAGCGACAGGGGCAACACTGAAGCTTTCTTT
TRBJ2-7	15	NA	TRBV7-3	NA	CASSLGIMGDYEQYF	TGTGCCAGCAGCTTAGGAATAATGGGGGACTACGAGCAGTACTTC
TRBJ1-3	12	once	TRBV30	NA	CAWMWAGNTIYF	TGTGCCTGGATGTGGGCAGGAAACACCATATATTTT
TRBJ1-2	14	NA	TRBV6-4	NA	CASSDSGRGGGYTF	TGTGCCAGCAGTGACTCAGGCAGGGGAGGAGGCTACACCTTC
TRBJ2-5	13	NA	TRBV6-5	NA	CASRLQGPETQYF	TGTGCCAGCAGACTTCAGGGCCCGGAGACCCAGTACTTC